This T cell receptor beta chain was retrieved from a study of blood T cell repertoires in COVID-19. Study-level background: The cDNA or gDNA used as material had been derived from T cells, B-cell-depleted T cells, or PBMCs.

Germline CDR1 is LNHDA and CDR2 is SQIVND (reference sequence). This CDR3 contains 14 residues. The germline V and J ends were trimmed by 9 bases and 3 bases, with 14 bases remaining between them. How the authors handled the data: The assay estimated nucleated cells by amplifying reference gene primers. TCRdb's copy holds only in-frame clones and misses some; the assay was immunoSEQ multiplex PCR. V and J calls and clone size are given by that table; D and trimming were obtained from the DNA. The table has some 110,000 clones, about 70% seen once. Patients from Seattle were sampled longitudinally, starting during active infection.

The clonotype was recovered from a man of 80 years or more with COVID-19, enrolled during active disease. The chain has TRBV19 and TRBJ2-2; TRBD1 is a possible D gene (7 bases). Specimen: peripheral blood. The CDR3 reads CASRRDSYTGELFF. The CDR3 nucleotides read TGTGCCAGCAGGCGGGACAGTTACACCGGGGAGCTGTTTTTT.